The next 25 T cell receptor beta chains were all read from a single sample in a study of regulatory T cells in long-lasting Graves disease. The TCR beta library used iRepertoire HTBI primers with Arm-PCR amplification of CDR3. TCRdb passed the multiplex PCR reads through MiXCR, listing each CDR3 protein once. The table records 400,000 to 500,000 distinct CDR3 sequences, around 23% of them present only once. Stated time point: persistent/refractory GD, antithyroid drugs over 5 years with positive TRAb. PBMC RNA was the source of the TCR library. The sequences come from peripheral blood mononuclear cells (PBMCs), collected when the disease was refractory, from a patient treated with antithyroid drugs. The receptors shown here come from a female donor with Graves disease.

This clonotype showed up just a few times. The V call is TRBV6-5, the J call TRBJ2-1; D may match TRBD1 or TRBD2 (5 bases each). The V gene lost 0 bases and the J gene lost 9 bases, with 9 bases spanning the gap. The germline gives CDR1 MNHEY, CDR2 SVGAGI. This CDR3 has 13 amino acids. The CDR3: CASSYSTGGEQFF. In DNA, the CDR3 is TGTGCCAGCAGTTACTCGACTGGGGGTGAGCAGTTCTTC.

CDR3 loop: CASSVLGPENTGELFF. DNA of the CDR3: TGTGCCAGCAGTGTCCTGGGTCCGGAAAACACCGGGGAGCTGTTTTTT. This chain links TRBV25-1 with TRBJ2-2; no clear D. The ends were cut back, 4 bases at V and 2 bases at J, with 14 bases in the middle. Germline CDR1 and CDR2: MGHDK and SYGVNS. The CDR3 contains 16 residues.

The chain uses TRBV27 and TRBJ2-7; no definite D call. CDR1 and CDR2 (germline): MNHEY, SMNVEV (reference sequence). The CDR3 sequence is 14 residues long. V was cut by 0 bases and J by 3 bases, with 9 bases left in between. CDR3 sequence reads: CASSLSGHFYEQYF. In DNA, the CDR3 is TGTGCCAGCAGTTTATCTGGTCACTTCTACGAGCAGTACTTC.

This clonotype was recorded many times. CDR3 protein: CASSLSRENTGELFF. In nucleotides, the CDR3 is TGTGCCAGCAGTTTAAGCAGAGAGAACACCGGGGAGCTGTTTTTT. This chain connects TRBV27 to TRBJ2-2; D uncertain. V was shortened by 2 bases and J by 1 base, with 8 bases between the two germline ends. The CDR3 spans 15 residues. Germline values: CDR1 MNHEY, CDR2 SMNVEV (reference sequence).

This clonotype has at least ten counts. The CDR3: CSASTGLGEAFF. In nucleotides, the CDR3 is TGCAGCGCCTCGACAGGTCTAGGTGAAGCTTTCTTT. This chain uses TRBV29-1 with TRBJ1-1; D possibly corresponds to TRBD1 (6 bases). The V gene's germline CDR1 is SQVTM and CDR2 ANQGSEA. With 7 bases removed from V and 7 bases from J, the gap between germline ends came to 16 bases. This CDR3 comprises 12 residues.

This clonotype was counted many times. J is TRBJ2-2 and V is TRBV5-6, with TRBD2 identical over 7 bases. Per germline, CDR1 SGHDT and CDR2 YYEEEE. Unmatched junction bases numbered 6, after V lost 4 bases and J lost 0 bases. The CDR3 has 16 residues. CDR3 protein: CASSRNAGANTGELFF. As DNA, the CDR3 is TGTGCCAGCAGCCGGAACGCGGGGGCGAACACCGGGGAGCTGTTTTTT.

The sample holds many counts of this clonotype. The gene calls are TRBV6-1 and TRBJ1-1; TRBD1 matches at 10 bases. J lost 2 bases, V lost 6 bases, and 9 bases had no gene match. The germline V gene has CDR1 MNHNS and CDR2 SASEGT. CDR3 length: 16 residues. CDR3 region: CASSQLGTGDNTEAFF. The CDR3 bases are TGTGCCAGCAGCCAACTCGGGACAGGGGATAACACTGAAGCTTTCTTT.

This clonotype showed up many times. The V call is TRBV27, the J call TRBJ2-7; TRBD1 aligns across 11 bases. This CDR3 region has 15 residues. Per germline, CDR1 MNHEY and CDR2 SMNVEV (reference sequence). The V and J ends lost 4 bases and 1 base, in that order; junction bases with no gene match: 3. The CDR3 DNA is TGTGCCAGCAGTTCAGGACAGGGGGCTTCCTACGAGCAGTACTTC. Protein: CASSSGQGASYEQYF.

This sequence joins TRBV7-9 and TRBJ1-1, with 9 positions matching TRBD1. CDR3 length: 14 amino acids. Germline CDR1 and CDR2: SEHNR and FQNEAQ (reference sequence). V dropped 2 bases and J dropped 6; count of bases not matched to a gene: 4. CDR3 amino acids: CASSLSDRGPEAFF. The CDR3 region has the DNA TGTGCCAGCAGCTTATCGGACAGGGGCCCTGAAGCTTTCTTT.

The J gene is TRBJ2-2, the V gene TRBV5-4; 10 bases match TRBD2. Germline-derived CDR1 and CDR2 are SGHNT and YYREEE (reference sequence). The J segment lost 4 bases and the V segment lost 4 bases, leaving 4 bases of the junction unmatched. The CDR3 loop spans 15 amino acids. The CDR3 DNA is TGTGCCAGCAGCGTCGGGACTAGCGCCACCGGGGAGCTGTTTTTT. Encoded protein: CASSVGTSATGELFF.

With regard to this clonotype: A read error may explain this, as a much larger clone is one base away. The J gene is TRBJ1-5, the V gene TRBV2; D call uncertain. The length of the CDR3 is 17 residues. Germline CDR1 is SNHLY and CDR2 is FYNNEI. The CDR3 is CTSSESSVGFSNQPQHF. The CDR3 bases are TGTACCAGCAGTGAATCGTCGGTGGGATTTAGCAATCAGCCCCAGCATTTT.

As to this clonotype: A much larger clone lies one base from this, so it may be a read error. V usage is TRBV10-3 and J usage is TRBJ1-2; maybe TRBD1 (5 bases). Germline CDR1 is ENHRY and CDR2 is SYGVKD. This CDR3 region has 14 residues. CDR3 sequence: CAISVGDANYGCTF. The DNA for the CDR3 is TGTGCCATCAGTGTTGGGGACGCCAACTATGGCTGCACCTTC.

The chain recombines TRBV6-1 with TRBJ2-7, with TRBD1 matching over 8 bases. From germline, CDR1 is MNHNS and CDR2 SASEGT. Trimming took 5 bases from V and 5 from J; bases not matched to a gene: 5. The CDR3 extends over 13 amino acids. CDR3 DNA sequence: TGTGCCAGCAGTCTCAGGGGGCGAGACGAGCAGTACTTC. This encodes CASSLRGRDEQYF.

The V gene is TRBV10-2, the J gene TRBJ1-5; D is perhaps TRBD1 (5 bases). CDR3 length: 15 amino acids. V shed 6 bases and J shed 1 base, with 13 bases lying between them. CDR1 and CDR2 from the germline V gene are WSHSY and SAAADI. Written as DNA, the CDR3 is TGCGCCAGCAGAGAACCAGGGTCGAGCAATCAGCCCCAGCATTTT. Its translation is CASREPGSSNQPQHF.

V gene TRBV7-8 combines with J gene TRBJ2-5; D is perhaps TRBD1 (6 bases). The germline V and J ends were trimmed by 1 base and 2 bases, with 11 bases remaining between them. The V gene's germline CDR1 is SGHVS and CDR2 FQNEAQ. This CDR3 comprises 15 residues. The CDR3, as DNA: TGTGCCAGCAGCTTAGGGACAGCCATTCAAGAGACCCAGTACTTC. Protein product: CASSLGTAIQETQYF.

There are a few counts of this clonotype. The chain joins TRBV7-6 to TRBJ1-4, with D maybe TRBD1 (5 bases). Trimming took 5 bases from V and 13 from J, leaving 11 bases between them. This CDR3 has 11 residues. Germline V gene data show CDR1 as SGHVS and CDR2 as FNYEAQ. The CDR3 nucleotides read TGTGCCAGCAGCACAGGTAGAGGACTGTTTTTT. Its translation is CASSTGRGLFF.

This clonotype was counted many times. The chain links TRBV28 to TRBJ1-5; D not resolved. Germline assignment: CDR1 MDHEN and CDR2 SYDVKM. V was shortened by 3 bases and J by 3 bases, with 9 bases between the two germline ends. This CDR3 is built from 14 residues. In nucleotides, the CDR3 is TGTGCCAGCAGTTTCCGGACGTACAATCAGCCCCAGCATTTT. Translating gives CASSFRTYNQPQHF.

This clonotype has at least ten counts. The chain recombines TRBV3-1 with TRBJ1-4; 7 nucleotides agree with TRBD1. The junction had 5 bases not matched to a gene; V was cut back by 3 bases and J by 13 bases. Germline V lookup: CDR1 LGHDT, CDR2 YNNKEL (reference sequence). The CDR3 is made up of 12 amino acids. CDR3 coding DNA: TGTGCCAGCAGCCATCTACAGGGGTTACTGTTTTTT. This gives the protein CASSHLQGLLFF.

This chain connects TRBV4-1 to TRBJ2-7; D might be TRBD2 (8 bases). There are 15 residues in the CDR3. Germline CDR1 and CDR2: MGHRA and YSYEKL. Deletions cut 4 bases from V and 1 base from J, with 14 bases between. Here the CDR3 reads CASSLGGDRSYEQYF. DNA for the CDR3: TGCGCCAGCAGCCTCGGGGGGGACAGATCCTACGAGCAGTACTTC.

This clonotype was observed at least ten times. The rearrangement uses TRBV30 and TRBJ1-1; maybe TRBD1 (6 bases). Germline CDR1 reads GTSNPN; CDR2 reads SVGIG (reference sequence). This CDR3 region has 16 residues. V lost 0 bases and J 0 bases, leaving 14 bases between the germline ends. The CDR3: CAWSVLGQRMNTEAFF. The CDR3 DNA reads TGTGCCTGGAGTGTTCTAGGACAGCGCATGAACACTGAAGCTTTCTTT.

In this sample, this clonotype turned up a few times. The chain has TRBV20-1 and TRBJ2-5; D uncertain. CDR1 is DFQATT, CDR2 SNEGSKA, per germline (reference sequence). The CDR3 spans 13 residues. V shed 3 bases and J shed 0 bases, with 8 bases lying between them. CDR3 protein: CSARAEYQETQYF. Here the CDR3 DNA reads TGCAGTGCTAGGGCCGAGTACCAAGAGACCCAGTACTTC.

This clonotype was detected many times. This chain links TRBV15 with TRBJ2-7; weak D call: TRBD1 (5 bases). V was pared by 1 base and J by 13 bases, with 14 bases between. CDR3 length equals 12 residues. Germline values: CDR1 LNHNV, CDR2 YYDKDF (reference sequence). As DNA, the CDR3 is TGTGCCACCAGCAGAGCGCGAGACAGTTACTACTTC. It translates to CATSRARDSYYF.

This chain joins TRBV11-2 and TRBJ2-1; 8 positions agree with TRBD2. The CDR3 runs to 15 residues. Germline CDR1 and CDR2: SGHAT and FQNNGV. Trimming took 2 bases from V and 3 from J; bases not matched to a gene: 3. The CDR3 nucleotides read TGTGCCAGCAGCTTACCTAGCGGGTACTACAATGAGCAGTTCTTC. This encodes CASSLPSGYYNEQFF. The entire variable domain, with the rest obtained from reference TRBV11-2 and TRBJ2-1, is as follows: EAGVAQSPRYKIIEKRQSVAFWCNPISGHATLYWYQQILGQGPKLLIQFQNNGVVDDSQLPKDRFSAERLKGVDSTLKIQPAKLEDSAVYLCASSLPSGYYNEQFFGPGTRLTVL.

The chain couples TRBV18 to TRBJ1-5, with 7 bases lining up with TRBD1. The germline V gene encodes CDR1 KGHSH and CDR2 LQKENI. V shed 3 bases, J shed 2 bases, and the junction held 4 bases outside the gene matches. The CDR3 sequence is 15 residues long. The CDR3 sequence is CASSPTGPRNQPQHF. The CDR3 coding sequence is TGTGCCAGCTCACCGACAGGGCCGCGCAATCAGCCCCAGCATTTT. The variable domain in full, completed from reference TRBV18 and TRBJ1-5, reads NAGVMQNPRHLVRRRGQEARLRCSPMKGHSHVYWYRQLPEEGLKFMVYLQKENIIDESGMPKERFSAEFPKEGPSILRIQQVVRGDSAAYFCASSPTGPRNQPQHFGDGTRLSIL.

This clonotype was counted ten times or more. This chain links TRBV12-3 or TRBV12-4 with TRBJ2-5; D not resolved. The CDR3 runs to 11 residues. V lost 3 bases and J lost 4, with 3 bases in between. Here the CDR3 reads CASSFGETQYF. The DNA for the CDR3 is TGTGCCAGCAGTTTTGGAGAGACCCAGTACTTC.